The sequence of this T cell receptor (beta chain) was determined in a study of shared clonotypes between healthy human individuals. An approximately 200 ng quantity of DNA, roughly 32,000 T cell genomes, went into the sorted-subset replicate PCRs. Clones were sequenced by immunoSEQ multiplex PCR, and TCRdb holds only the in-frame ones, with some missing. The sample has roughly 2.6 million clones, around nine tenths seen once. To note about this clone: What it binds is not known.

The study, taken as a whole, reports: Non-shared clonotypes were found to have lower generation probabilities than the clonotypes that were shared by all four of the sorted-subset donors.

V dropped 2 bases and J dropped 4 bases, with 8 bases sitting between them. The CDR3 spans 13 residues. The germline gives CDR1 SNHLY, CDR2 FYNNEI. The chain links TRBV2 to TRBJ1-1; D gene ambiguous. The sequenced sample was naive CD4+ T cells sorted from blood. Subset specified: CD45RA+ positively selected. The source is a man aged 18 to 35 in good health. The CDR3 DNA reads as TGTGCCAGCAGTGAACAGAGCGTCACTGAAGCTTTCTTT. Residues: CASSEQSVTEAFF. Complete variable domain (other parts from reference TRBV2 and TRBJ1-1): EPEVTQTPSHQVTQMGQEVILRCVPISNHLYFYWYRQILGQKVEFLVSFYNNEISEKSEIFDDQFSVERPDGSNFTLKIRSTKLEDSAMYFCASSEQSVTEAFFGQGTRLTVV.